The 7 T cell receptor beta chains below come from one sample, sequenced in a study of monozygotic twins with inflammatory bowel disease. TCRdb reprocessed the 5' RACE reads, with one entry per CDR3 protein and no DNA. Its clone listing holds around 380,000 distinct CDR3 sequences. The sequenced sample consisted of blood. Receptors were obtained from a human donor with ulcerative colitis or Crohn's disease, or a healthy co-twin of an affected twin (not recorded which).

This chain connects TRBV12-3 or TRBV12-4 to TRBJ1-4. CDR3 length equals 15 residues. The CDR3 protein is CASSFAGQTNEKLFF.

The chain recombines TRBV6-1 with TRBJ2-1; TCRdb gives TRBD1 as the D gene, but with no DNA this cannot be confirmed. The germline gives CDR1 MNHNS, CDR2 SASEGT. The CDR3 consists of 14 residues. The CDR3 sequence is CASRRTGLAREQFF.

V and J are TRBV19 and TRBJ2-1; TCRdb names TRBD2, which stays unverified in the absence of DNA. The CDR3 is made up of 15 amino acids. Germline CDR1 is LNHDA and CDR2 is SQIVND (reference sequence). The CDR3 loop reads CASTILAGGANEQFF.

The chain has TRBV5-1 and TRBJ1-1; TCRdb's assignment of TRBD1 cannot be checked, as there is no DNA. This CDR3 is 16 amino acids long. Germline-derived CDR1 and CDR2 are SGHRS and YFSETQ. The chain's CDR3 is CASSFNPGQGHTEAFF. The whole variable domain, remainder taken from reference TRBV5-1 and TRBJ1-1, is KAGVTQTPRYLIKTRGQQVTLSCSPISGHRSVSWYQQTPGQGLQFLFEYFSETQRNKGNFPGRFSGRQFSNSRSEMNVSTLELGDSALYLCASSFNPGQGHTEAFFGQGTRLTVV.

This sequence joins TRBV5-1 and TRBJ2-2; TCRdb selects TRBD1, and the lack of DNA leaves this call unchecked. Looked up from germline, CDR1 is SGHRS and CDR2 is YFSETQ. This CDR3 comprises 14 residues. CDR3 sequence reads: CASFGQENTGELFF.

The chain recombines TRBV6-5 with TRBJ2-7; TCRdb gives TRBD1 as the D gene, but with no DNA this cannot be confirmed. Germline assignment: CDR1 MNHEY and CDR2 SVGAGI. This CDR3 is built from 12 residues. Here the CDR3 reads CASSFDRGEQYF.

This chain links TRBV25-1 with TRBJ2-5; without DNA, the TCRdb call of TRBD1 cannot be checked. Germline assignment: CDR1 MGHDK and CDR2 SYGVNS. The CDR3 has 16 residues. The CDR3 sequence is CASSPPVGGAGETQYF. Supplemented by reference TRBV25-1 and TRBJ2-5, the full variable domain reads EADIYQTPRYLVIGTGKKITLECSQTMGHDKMYWYQQDPGMELHLIHYSYGVNSTEKGDLSSESTVSRIRTEHFPLTLESARPSHTSQYLCASSPPVGGAGETQYFGPGTRLLVL.